These T cell receptor beta chains were read from a single sample in a study of T cell changes during pregnancy in multiple sclerosis. Generated by immunoSEQ multiplex PCR, the TCRdb table keeps only in-frame clones and is missing some. The repertoire holds about 73,000 clones, with roughly 92% as singletons. The sample here was peripheral blood, taken in the third trimester of pregnancy. The origin of the receptors is a female donor in good health, enrolled as a control in a pregnancy study. Both conserved end residues are part of each CDR3.

13	TRBV5-4	TRBJ2-7	CASSLARGNEQYF
15	TRBV4-3	TRBJ1-3	CASSRLQGSGNTIYF
15	TRBV28	TRBJ1-1	CASRAGALWNTEAFF
17	TRBV9	TRBJ2-5	CASSVVGGTGSEETQYF
13	TRBV19	TRBJ1-1	CATGRDMNTEAFF
14	TRBV28	TRBJ2-3	CATEGGGHTDTQYF
16	TRBV4-2	TRBJ2-7	CASSQPEGGLVVEQYF
14	TRBV4-1	TRBJ1-4	CASSRYGVNEKLFF
17	TRBV9	TRBJ2-5	CASSPPFGGGLQETQYF
16	TRBV18	TRBJ2-7	CASSVLGGGTSYEQYF
14	TRBV5-1	TRBJ1-2	CASSFPQGASGYTF
13	TRBV27	TRBJ1-4	CASSFGRNEKLFF
14	TRBV11-3	TRBJ2-7	CASRSGTGNYEQYF
15	TRBV28	TRBJ2-5	CASSPGGRYQETQYF
17	TRBV5-4	TRBJ2-2	CASSLGAGGTSTGELFF
13	TRBV6-1	TRBJ1-1	CASNPSFNTEAFF
15	TRBV2	TRBJ2-3	CASGGLAGLTDTQYF
15	TRBV29-1	TRBJ2-5	CSVGYSGRAQETQYF
16	TRBV6-4	TRBJ2-3	CASSDSAGGPTDTQYF
18	TRBV7-2	TRBJ2-3	CASSLYSRSGRNTDTQYF
15	TRBV19	TRBJ1-3	CASSIRLISGNTIYF
15	TRBV7-2	TRBJ2-5	CASSRLAGVPETQYF
13	TRBV19	TRBJ2-7	CASIGGGLYEQYF
14	TRBV29-1	TRBJ2-5	CSVESRGGRETQYF
14	TRBV18	TRBJ1-5	CASSDTGLAQPQHF
14	TRBV19	TRBJ2-1	CARLSRDRDNEQFF
13	TRBV5-1	TRBJ2-7	CASSAGGHYEQYF